The rows below give T cell receptor beta chains drawn from one sample of a study of blood T cell repertoires in COVID-19. Method: immunoSEQ multiplex PCR; TCRdb's copy keeps in-frame clones and lacks some. The sample lists 200,000 or so clones; just under 85% were seen once. The source material was peripheral blood. Receptors originate from a human donor with acute or convalescent COVID-19. The donor label of this sample is uncertain. Each CDR3 is given with its conserved first and last residue. A D gene is named only where the DNA matches it firmly. Clone size is given for some rows only: seen once, a few or many times, or a class if the clone is expanded.

j_call clone_size d_call v_call cdr3_aa cdr3_nt
TRBJ1-2 NA NA TRBV6-5 CASGGGGIGYTF TGTGCCAGCGGGGGGGGAGGGATAGGCTACACCTTC
TRBJ1-1 NA NA TRBV10-3 CAISGGPLNTEAFF TGTGCCATCAGTGGGGGCCCTCTGAACACTGAAGCTTTCTTT
TRBJ2-3 once NA TRBV27 CASSFEGVTDTQYF TGTGCCAGCAGTTTCGAGGGGGTCACAGATACGCAGTATTTT
TRBJ2-1 NA NA TRBV7-9 CASSLGGTFREQFF TGTGCCAGCAGCTTAGGGGGGACTTTCAGGGAGCAGTTCTTC
TRBJ2-3 NA TRBD2 TRBV10-3 CAISPTSGTSTDTQYF TGTGCCATCAGTCCTACTAGCGGAACTAGCACAGATACGCAGTATTTT
TRBJ1-5 NA NA TRBV19 CASSSYGSNQPQHF TGTGCCAGTAGTTCGTACGGTAGCAATCAGCCCCAGCATTTT
TRBJ2-1 once NA TRBV12-3/TRBV12-4 CASQGWNEQFF TGTGCCAGCCAGGGGTGGAATGAGCAGTTCTTC
TRBJ1-3 NA NA TRBV4-2 CASSQEPSSGNTIYF TGTGCCAGCAGCCAAGAGCCGAGCTCTGGAAACACCATATATTTT
TRBJ2-7 once TRBD2 TRBV5-1 CASSPELAGAQEQYF TGCGCCAGCAGCCCGGAACTAGCGGGAGCCCAGGAGCAGTACTTC
TRBJ1-5 NA NA TRBV6-1 CASSENTASNQPQHF TGTGCCAGCAGTGAAAATACAGCCAGCAATCAGCCCCAGCATTTT
TRBJ2-7 NA NA TRBV3-1/TRBV3-2 CASGRGYEQYF TGTGCCAGCGGCAGGGGCTACGAGCAGTACTTC
TRBJ2-1 NA TRBD1 TRBV5-4 CASRSKTGTGYNEQFF TGTGCCAGCAGATCTAAAACCGGGACAGGGTACAATGAGCAGTTCTTC
TRBJ1-5 NA NA TRBV19 CASSTGMAPNQPQHF TGTGCCAGTAGTACGGGGATGGCACCTAATCAGCCCCAGCATTTT
TRBJ1-2 NA NA TRBV29-1 CSVDNRVGGPGGYTF TGCAGCGTTGACAACAGGGTTGGGGGCCCGGGGGGCTACACCTTC
TRBJ2-2 few TRBD2 TRBV5-4 CASREGSSGRYTGELFF TGTGCCAGCAGGGAGGGAAGTAGCGGGAGGTACACCGGGGAGCTGTTTTTT
TRBJ2-1 NA TRBD2 TRBV3-1/TRBV3-2 CASSQGSLAGTNEQFF TGTGCCAGCAGCCAAGGAAGCCTAGCGGGGACCAATGAGCAGTTCTTC
TRBJ2-7 NA TRBD2 TRBV7-9 CASSSAPTSGRTYEQYF TGTGCCAGCAGCTCCGCTCCGACTAGCGGGAGGACCTACGAGCAGTACTTC
TRBJ1-2 NA NA TRBV11-2 CASSLDQGSSGYTF TGTGCCAGCAGCTTGGATCAGGGGAGCAGTGGCTACACCTTC
TRBJ2-3 NA NA TRBV7-9 CASSSDRLTDTQYF TGTGCCAGCAGCTCCGACAGGCTCACAGATACGCAGTATTTT
TRBJ2-2 once NA TRBV12-3/TRBV12-4 CASSLGAGELFF TGTGCCAGCAGCCTAGGGGCCGGGGAGCTGTTTTTT
TRBJ2-7 NA NA TRBV28 CASIPTDSPYEQYF TGTGCCAGCATCCCTACCGACTCCCCCTACGAGCAGTACTTC
TRBJ1-5 NA TRBD1 TRBV5-6 CASSLGAPDRGRQPQHF TGTGCCAGCAGCTTGGGGGCCCCAGACAGGGGGCGACAGCCCCAGCATTTT